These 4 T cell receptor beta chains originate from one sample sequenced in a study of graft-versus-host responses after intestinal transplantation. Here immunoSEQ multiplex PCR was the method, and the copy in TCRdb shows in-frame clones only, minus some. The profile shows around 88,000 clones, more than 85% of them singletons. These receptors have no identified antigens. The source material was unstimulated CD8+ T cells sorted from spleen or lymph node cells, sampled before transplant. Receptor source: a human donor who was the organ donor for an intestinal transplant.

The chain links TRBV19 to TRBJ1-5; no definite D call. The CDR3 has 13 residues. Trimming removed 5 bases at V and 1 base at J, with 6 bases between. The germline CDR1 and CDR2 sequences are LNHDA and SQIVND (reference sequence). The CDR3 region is CASSPDSNQPQHF. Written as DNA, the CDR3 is TGTGCCAGTAGTCCGGACAGCAATCAGCCCCAGCATTTT.

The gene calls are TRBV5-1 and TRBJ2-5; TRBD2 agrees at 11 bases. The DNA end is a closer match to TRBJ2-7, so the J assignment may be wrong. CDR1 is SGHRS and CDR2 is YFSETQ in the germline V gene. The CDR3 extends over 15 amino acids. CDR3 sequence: CASSLAVTSGVEQYF. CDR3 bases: TGCGCCAGCAGCTTGGCTGTGACTAGCGGGGTCGAGCAGTACTTC.

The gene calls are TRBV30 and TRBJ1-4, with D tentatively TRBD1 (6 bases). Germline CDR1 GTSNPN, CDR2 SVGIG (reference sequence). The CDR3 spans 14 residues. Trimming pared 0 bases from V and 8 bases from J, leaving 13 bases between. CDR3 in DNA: TGTGCCTGGAGTGTACAGGCAGGGGAAGAAAAACTGTTTTTT. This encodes CAWSVQAGEEKLFF.

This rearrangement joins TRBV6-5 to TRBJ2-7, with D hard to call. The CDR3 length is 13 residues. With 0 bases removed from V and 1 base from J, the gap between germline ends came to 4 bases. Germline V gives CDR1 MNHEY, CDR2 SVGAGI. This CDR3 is CASSYSRSYEQYF. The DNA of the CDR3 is TGTGCCAGCAGTTACTCCAGATCCTACGAGCAGTACTTC.